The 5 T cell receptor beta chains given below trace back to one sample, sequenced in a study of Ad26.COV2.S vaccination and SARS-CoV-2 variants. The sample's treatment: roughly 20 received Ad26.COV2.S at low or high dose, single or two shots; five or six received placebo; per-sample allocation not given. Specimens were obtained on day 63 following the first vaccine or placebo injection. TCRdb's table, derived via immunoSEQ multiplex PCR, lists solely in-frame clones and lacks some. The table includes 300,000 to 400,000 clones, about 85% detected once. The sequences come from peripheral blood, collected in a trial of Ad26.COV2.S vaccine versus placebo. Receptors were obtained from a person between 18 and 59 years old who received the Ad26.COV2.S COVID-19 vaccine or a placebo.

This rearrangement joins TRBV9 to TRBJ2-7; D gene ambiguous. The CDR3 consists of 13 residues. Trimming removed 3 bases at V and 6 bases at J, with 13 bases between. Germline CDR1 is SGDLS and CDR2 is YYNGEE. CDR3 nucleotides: TGTGCCAGCAGCGCGTTAACACTCGGCGAGCAGTACTTC. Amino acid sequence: CASSALTLGEQYF.

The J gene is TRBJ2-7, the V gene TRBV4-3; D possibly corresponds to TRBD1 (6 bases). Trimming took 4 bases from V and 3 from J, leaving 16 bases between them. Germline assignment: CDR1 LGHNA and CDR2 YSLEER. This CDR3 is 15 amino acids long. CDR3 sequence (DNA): TGCGCCAGCAGCCGTTACAGGGCGGACCTCTACGAGCAGTACTTC. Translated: CASSRYRADLYEQYF.

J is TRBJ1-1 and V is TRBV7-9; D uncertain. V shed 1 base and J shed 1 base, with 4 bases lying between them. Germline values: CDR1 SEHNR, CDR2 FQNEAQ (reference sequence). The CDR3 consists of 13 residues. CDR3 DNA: TGTGCCAGCAGCTTAGAGGCGAACACTGAAGCTTTCTTT. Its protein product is CASSLEANTEAFF.

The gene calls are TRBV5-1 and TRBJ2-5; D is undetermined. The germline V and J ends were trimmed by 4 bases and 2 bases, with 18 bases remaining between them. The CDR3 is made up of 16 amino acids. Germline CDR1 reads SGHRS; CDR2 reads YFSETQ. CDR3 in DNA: TGCGCCAGCAGCACACGGGTGAGACAAGGTCAAGAGACCCAGTACTTC. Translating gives CASSTRVRQGQETQYF.

CDR3 DNA sequence: TGTGCCAGCAGCCGCTACCTAGCGGGGGGAACCTACAATGAGCAGTTCTTC. Protein: CASSRYLAGGTYNEQFF. The chain joins TRBV5-4 to TRBJ2-1; the match to TRBD2 covers 11 bases. The CDR3 contains 17 residues. V gave up 4 bases and J gave up 2 bases; unmatched junction bases: 8. Germline-derived CDR1 and CDR2 are SGHNT and YYREEE (reference sequence).